These T cell receptor beta chains were read from a single sample in a study of T cell responses to AZD1222 COVID-19 vaccine. This table comes from immunoSEQ multiplex PCR, and its TCRdb copy is limited to in-frame clones, with some not included. In the table there are some 110,000 clones, 70% to 90% of which are singletons. The specimen comprised peripheral blood, sampled on day 0 of AZD1222 vaccination. The source is an adult in good health. The CDR3 runs from the conserved cysteine through the conserved F or W. The D gene is left open where the match is weak. A row's size may be missing; if present it is once, few, many or a size class.

J	D	V	length	size	CDR3	DNA
TRBJ2-5	TRBD1	TRBV19	16	.	CASSTYRGQYQETQYF	TGTGCCAGTAGTACATACAGGGGACAGTACCAAGAGACCCAGTACTTC
TRBJ1-4	.	TRBV4-3	17	once	CASSQDRQGSYNEKLFF	TGCGCCAGCAGCCAAGATCGCCAGGGAAGTTATAATGAAAAACTGTTTTTT
TRBJ2-3	.	TRBV7-2	13	.	CASSLSSADTQYF	TGTGCCAGCAGCTTATCGTCGGCAGATACGCAGTATTTT
TRBJ2-2	.	TRBV14	13	.	CASSQGVGRELFF	TGTGCCAGCAGCCAAGGGGTGGGCCGGGAGCTGTTTTTT
TRBJ2-7	TRBD2	TRBV27	14	.	CASSAGDFSYEQYF	TGTGCCAGCAGCGCGGGGGACTTCTCCTACGAGCAGTACTTC
TRBJ2-3	.	TRBV7-6	15	.	CASSLVGGGTDTQYF	TGTGCCAGCAGCTTAGTGGGGGGAGGCACAGATACGCAGTATTTT
TRBJ2-7	.	TRBV2	13	.	CASTPPHSYEQYF	TGTGCCAGCACGCCACCCCACTCCTACGAGCAGTACTTC
TRBJ1-2	.	TRBV10-2	11	.	CASQVDGGYTF	TGCGCCAGCCAGGTCGACGGAGGCTACACCTTC
TRBJ1-4	.	TRBV25-1	11	.	CASTNSEKLFF	TGTGCCAGCACCAACAGTGAAAAACTGTTTTTT
TRBJ2-3	TRBD1	TRBV18	17	.	CASSPVRDRFSTDTQYF	TGTGCCAGCTCACCAGTCCGGGACAGGTTTAGCACAGATACGCAGTATTTT
TRBJ1-3	.	TRBV30	15	.	CAWSVGQFSGNTIYF	TGTGCCTGGAGTGTAGGACAGTTCTCTGGAAACACCATATATTTT
TRBJ2-1	.	TRBV24-1	12	.	CEGGSSYNEQFF	TGTGAGGGGGGGAGCTCCTACAATGAGCAGTTCTTC
TRBJ2-4	TRBD1	TRBV6-2/TRBV6-3	14	.	CASSYFGQGNIQYF	TGTGCCAGCAGTTACTTCGGACAGGGGAACATTCAGTACTTC
TRBJ2-3	.	TRBV7-3	11	few	CASSITDTQYF	TGTGCCAGCAGCATTACAGATACGCAGTATTTT
TRBJ1-1	.	TRBV7-3	16	.	CASSLTGLGSNTEAFF	TGTGCCAGCAGCTTAACAGGGTTAGGTTCGAACACTGAAGCTTTCTTT
TRBJ2-3	.	TRBV30	13	.	CAWSRASGLDMYF	TGTGCCTGGAGCCGAGCGTCGGGCCTCGACATGTATTTT
TRBJ1-2	.	TRBV4-1	14	few	CASSQGPLNYGYTF	TGCGCCAGCAGCCAAGGCCCACTCAACTATGGCTACACCTTC
TRBJ2-1	.	TRBV7-3	18	.	CASSLDLATLGSYNEQFF	TGTGCCAGCAGCTTAGACCTAGCTACCCTGGGTTCCTACAATGAGCAGTTCTTC
TRBJ1-5	.	TRBV20-1	13	.	CSASGGTNQPQHF	TGCAGTGCTAGTGGCGGGACGAATCAGCCCCAGCATTTT
TRBJ2-1	.	TRBV7-3	16	.	CASSLGRLADYNEQFF	TGTGCCAGCAGCTTAGGGCGTCTAGCCGACTACAATGAGCAGTTCTTC
TRBJ1-6	TRBD1	TRBV6-5	16	.	CASSSLAGTGDSPLHF	TGTGCCAGCAGTTCCCTGGCCGGGACAGGGGACTCACCCCTCCACTTT
TRBJ2-1	TRBD2	TRBV28	14	.	CASRGSGSRHEQFF	TGTGCCAGCAGGGGGAGCGGGAGCCGTCATGAGCAGTTCTTC
TRBJ1-4	.	TRBV30	13	.	CAWSEIHSEKLFF	TGTGCCTGGAGCGAAATCCATTCCGAAAAACTGTTTTTT
TRBJ1-2	.	TRBV25-1	13	.	CASSEWGAYGYTF	TGTGCCAGCAGTGAATGGGGGGCCTATGGCTACACCTTC
TRBJ2-3	TRBD1	TRBV5-1	15	.	CASSAGQGETDTQYF	TGCGCCAGCAGCGCGGGACAGGGTGAGACAGATACGCAGTATTTT
TRBJ1-1	.	TRBV30	12	once	CAWIRESGRAFF	TGTGCCTGGATAAGGGAGTCGGGGAGAGCTTTCTTT
TRBJ2-3	.	TRBV7-2	13	.	CASSSGRSDTQYF	TGTGCCAGCAGCTCTGGCCGTTCAGATACGCAGTATTTT
TRBJ1-1	.	TRBV9	14	.	CASSPREGVTEAFF	TGTGCCAGCAGCCCCCGGGAGGGGGTCACTGAAGCTTTCTTT
TRBJ2-1	.	TRBV27	14	.	CASSFHDGINEQFF	TGTGCCAGCAGTTTCCATGACGGCATCAATGAGCAGTTCTTC